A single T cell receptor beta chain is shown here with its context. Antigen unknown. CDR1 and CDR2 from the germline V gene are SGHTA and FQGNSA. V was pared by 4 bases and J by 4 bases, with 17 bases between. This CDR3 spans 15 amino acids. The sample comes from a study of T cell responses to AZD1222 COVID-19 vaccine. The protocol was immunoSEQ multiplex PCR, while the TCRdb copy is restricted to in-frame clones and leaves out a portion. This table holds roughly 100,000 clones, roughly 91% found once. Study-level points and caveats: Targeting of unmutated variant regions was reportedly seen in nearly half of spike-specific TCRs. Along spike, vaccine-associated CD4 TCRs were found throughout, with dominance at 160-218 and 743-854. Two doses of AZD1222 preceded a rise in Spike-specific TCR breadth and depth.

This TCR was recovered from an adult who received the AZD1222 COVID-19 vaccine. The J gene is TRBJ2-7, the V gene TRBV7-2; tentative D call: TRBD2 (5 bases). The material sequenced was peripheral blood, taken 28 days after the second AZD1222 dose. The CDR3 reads CASSSWTGVGYEQYF. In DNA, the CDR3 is TGTGCCAGCAGCTCCTGGACTGGGGTAGGGTACGAGCAGTACTTC.